This paragraph reports one T cell receptor beta chain. Its antigen is unidentified. This PCR relied on a set of 60 Vbeta primers and 13 Jbeta primers. Sequenced by immunoSEQ multiplex PCR; TCRdb stores in-frame clones only, minus some. The sample includes about 110,000 clones, more than 70% seen only once; the top ten take approximately 2.4%. This sample was taken from a study of cytomegalovirus exposure and HLA in healthy donors. The study, taken as a whole, reports: More clonal expansion characterized HLA-associated TCR beta chains than equally common others in a later analysis. The study listed under 200 cytomegalovirus-associated TCR beta chains.

This CDR3 is built from 16 residues. CDR1 and CDR2 (germline): MNHEY, SMNVEV (reference sequence). V was pared by 5 bases and J by 0 bases, with 13 bases between. Nominally healthy donors provided the samples, though records likely missed some immune exposures. The rearrangement uses TRBV27 and TRBJ1-4; D not certain. The receptor was derived from a man aged 40-49 years in good health and CMV-seronegative. Sequencing was done on a sample of PBMCs. This CDR3 is CASSHRHPATNEKLFF. The CDR3, as DNA: TGTGCCAGCAGTCATCGACATCCTGCAACTAATGAAAAACTGTTTTTT. Using reference TRBV27 and TRBJ1-4 for the parts outside the CDR3, the full variable domain is EAQVTQNPRYLITVTGKKLTVTCSQNMNHEYMSWYRQDPGLGLRQIYYSMNVEVTDKGDVPEGYKVSRKEKRNFPLILESPSPNQTSLYFCASSHRHPATNEKLFFGSGTQLSVL.